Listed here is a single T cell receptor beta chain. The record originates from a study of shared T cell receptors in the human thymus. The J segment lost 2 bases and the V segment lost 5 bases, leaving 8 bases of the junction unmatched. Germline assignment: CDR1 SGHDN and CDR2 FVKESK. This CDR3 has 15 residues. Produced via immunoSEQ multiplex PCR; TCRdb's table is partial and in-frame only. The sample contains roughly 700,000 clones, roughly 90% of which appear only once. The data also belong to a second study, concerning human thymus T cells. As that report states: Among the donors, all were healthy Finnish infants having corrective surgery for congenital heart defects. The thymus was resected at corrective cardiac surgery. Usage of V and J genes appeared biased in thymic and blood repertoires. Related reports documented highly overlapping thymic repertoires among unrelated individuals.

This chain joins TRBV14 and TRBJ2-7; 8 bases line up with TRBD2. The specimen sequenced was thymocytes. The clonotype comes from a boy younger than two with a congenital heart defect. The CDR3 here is CASSSRGAGAYEQYF. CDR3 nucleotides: TGTGCCAGCAGCTCTCGGGGAGCGGGAGCCTACGAGCAGTACTTC.